One and the same sample provided the 5 T cell receptor beta chains below, sequenced in a study of control samples from healthy donors and cancer patients. Libraries were prepared by immunoSEQ multiplex PCR; TCRdb keeps only in-frame clonotypes and omits some of them. The sample lists some 170,000 clones; approximately 94% were seen once. The sequenced sample consisted of PBMCs. The receptors come from a man in his 60s with colorectal cancer.

The rearrangement uses TRBV6-5 and TRBJ1-1; D unclear. The CDR3 contains 10 residues. Germline V CDR1 and CDR2: MNHEY, SVGAGI. The CDR3 spells CAGSSTEAFF. DNA of the CDR3: TGTGCAGGGTCAAGCACTGAAGCTTTCTTT.

This clone appeared a single time. The rearrangement uses TRBV6-6 and TRBJ1-5; TRBD1 aligns across 10 bases. This CDR3 spans 14 amino acids. Germline-derived CDR1 and CDR2 are MNHNY and SVGAGI (reference sequence). The V gene end was trimmed by 7 bases and the J gene end by 6 bases; junction bases not matched to a gene: 6. CDR3 protein: CASKIGQGGQPQHF. The CDR3 region has the DNA TGTGCCAGCAAAATAGGACAGGGGGGTCAGCCCCAGCATTTT.

The chain combines TRBV10-3 with TRBJ2-7; maybe TRBD2 (5 bases). Germline V gene data show CDR1 as ENHRY and CDR2 as SYGVKD. V lost 5 bases and J 5 bases, leaving 13 bases between the germline ends. CDR3 length equals 13 residues. CDR3 sequence reads: CAISLLVRDEQYF. The CDR3 nucleotides read TGTGCCATCAGTCTACTAGTCCGGGACGAGCAGTACTTC.

The gene calls are TRBV5-4 and TRBJ2-5; 8 positions match TRBD2. The trim removed 4 bases at V and 4 bases at J, leaving 15 bases unmatched. CDR3 length: 17 residues. Germline CDR1 SGHNT, CDR2 YYREEE (reference sequence). The CDR3 DNA reads TGTGCCAGCAGCCAAGGACTAGCCGGGGATGGGCGAGAGACCCAGTACTTC. This codes for CASSQGLAGDGRETQYF.

The rearrangement joins TRBV5-1 to TRBJ1-2; D unresolved. Trimming shortened V by 0 bases and J by 6 bases, and 15 bases separated the two germline ends. CDR1 is SGHRS and CDR2 is YFSETQ in the germline V gene. The CDR3 is 15 residues long. This chain's CDR3 is CASSLAGVRANGYTF. The CDR3 coding sequence is TGCGCCAGCAGCTTGGCCGGGGTGAGGGCTAATGGCTACACCTTC. The variable domain in full, with the rest retrieved from reference TRBV5-1 and TRBJ1-2, is KAGVTQTPRYLIKTRGQQVTLSCSPISGHRSVSWYQQTPGQGLQFLFEYFSETQRNKGNFPGRFSGRQFSNSRSEMNVSTLELGDSALYLCASSLAGVRANGYTFGSGTRLTVV.